The 9 T cell receptor beta chains below come from one sample, sequenced in a study of T cell responses to AZD1222 COVID-19 vaccine. Clones were sequenced by immunoSEQ multiplex PCR, and TCRdb holds only the in-frame ones, with some missing. The sample lists more than 95,000 clones; around nine tenths were seen once. The sample consisted of peripheral blood, taken on day 0 of AZD1222 vaccination. These receptors originate from an adult in good health.

The gene calls are TRBV3-1 (or the pseudogene TRBV3-2) and TRBJ2-3; D is uncertain. This CDR3 has 14 residues. Germline-derived CDR1 and CDR2 are LGHDT and YNNKEL (reference sequence). The ends were cut back, 2 bases at V and 1 base at J, with 7 bases in the middle. The CDR3 loop reads CASSQTTRTDTQYF. CDR3 in DNA: TGTGCCAGCAGCCAAACGACCCGCACAGATACGCAGTATTTT.

The CDR3 DNA reads TGCGCCAGCAGCCTACAGGGGGTCCGAACTGAAGCTTTCTTT. Translated, it gives CASSLQGVRTEAFF. The genes are TRBV5-1 and TRBJ1-1; the match to TRBD1 covers 8 bases. Trimming removed 4 bases from V and 5 bases from J; junction bases left unmatched: 7. This CDR3 region has 14 residues. Germline lookup yields CDR1 SGHRS and CDR2 YFSETQ. Drawing the rest from reference TRBV5-1 and TRBJ1-1, the complete variable domain is KAGVTQTPRYLIKTRGQQVTLSCSPISGHRSVSWYQQTPGQGLQFLFEYFSETQRNKGNFPGRFSGRQFSNSRSEMNVSTLELGDSALYLCASSLQGVRTEAFFGQGTRLTVV.

The chain recombines TRBV9 with TRBJ2-2; 9 bases agree with TRBD1. The CDR3 extends over 17 amino acids. After removal of 0 bases from V and 4 bases from J, the junction contained 7 bases not matched to a gene. Germline V gene data show CDR1 as SGDLS and CDR2 as YYNGEE. The DNA for the CDR3 is TGTGCCAGCAGCGTAGGGGCGGGACAGGGTCGCACCGGGGAGCTGTTTTTT. Protein product: CASSVGAGQGRTGELFF.

This chain connects TRBV18 to TRBJ2-1; 7 nucleotides match TRBD1. This CDR3 has 15 residues. With V trimmed by 6 bases and J by 5 bases, 10 bases remained unmatched. Germline CDR1 and CDR2: KGHSH and LQKENI. In nucleotides, the CDR3 is TGTGCCAGCTCCCTGGCTGGGACAGAGAACAATGAGCAGTTCTTC. This gives the protein CASSLAGTENNEQFF.

This chain uses TRBV2 with TRBJ1-4; maybe TRBD1 (6 bases). Germline CDR1 SNHLY, CDR2 FYNNEI. Trimming removed 2 bases from V and 11 bases from J, with 15 bases in between. This CDR3 has 14 amino acids. The CDR3 bases are TGTGCCAGCAGTGAAAGGGGGACTGGGTTGAAACTGTTTTTT. Its protein is CASSERGTGLKLFF.

The CDR3, as DNA: TGTGCCAGCAGCTTTGGGACAGGGGCTGAAAAACTGTTTTTT. This translates into CASSFGTGAEKLFF. V gene TRBV7-9 combines with J gene TRBJ1-4; 10 bases line up with TRBD1. Germline V lookup: CDR1 SEHNR, CDR2 FQNEAQ (reference sequence). V trimming: 3 bases; J trimming: 7 bases; junction bases outside the gene matches: 2. The CDR3 is 14 amino acids.

The J gene is TRBJ2-5, the V gene TRBV5-6, with a possible D match to TRBD2 (5 bases). CDR1 and CDR2 (germline): SGHDT, YYEEEE. V was clipped by 3 bases and J by 1 base, with 13 bases between them. The CDR3 loop spans 15 amino acids. DNA for the CDR3: TGTGCCAGCAGCTACCATCTAGGACTCCAAGAGACCCAGTACTTC. Translated, it gives CASSYHLGLQETQYF.

This clone was counted a single time. V is TRBV5-4 and J is TRBJ1-3; 7 bases agree with TRBD1. From germline, CDR1 is SGHNT and CDR2 YYREEE (reference sequence). This CDR3 region has 14 residues. V gave up 4 bases and J gave up 4 bases; unmatched junction bases: 5. CDR3: CASSPDRAGNTIYF. CDR3 coding DNA: TGTGCCAGCAGCCCAGACAGGGCCGGAAACACCATATATTTT. Filled out from reference TRBV5-4 and TRBJ1-3, the complete variable domain reads ETGVTQSPTHLIKTRGQQVTLRCSSQSGHNTVSWYQQALGQGPQFIFQYYREEENGRGNFPPRFSGLQFPNYSSELNVNALELDDSALYLCASSPDRAGNTIYFGEGSWLTVV.

This clone was detected only a few times. The chain joins TRBV5-4 to TRBJ2-7; TRBD1 or TRBD2 may be the D gene (6 bases each). Looked up from germline, CDR1 is SGHNT and CDR2 is YYREEE (reference sequence). V lost 3 bases and J lost 5, with 15 bases in between. The CDR3 loop spans 14 amino acids. Here the CDR3 DNA reads TGTGCCAGCAGCTCAGAGGGGGGCACCCACGAGCAGTACTTC. This translates into CASSSEGGTHEQYF. The full variable domain, completed using reference TRBV5-4 and TRBJ2-7, is ETGVTQSPTHLIKTRGQQVTLRCSSQSGHNTVSWYQQALGQGPQFIFQYYREEENGRGNFPPRFSGLQFPNYSSELNVNALELDDSALYLCASSSEGGTHEQYFGPGTRLTVT.